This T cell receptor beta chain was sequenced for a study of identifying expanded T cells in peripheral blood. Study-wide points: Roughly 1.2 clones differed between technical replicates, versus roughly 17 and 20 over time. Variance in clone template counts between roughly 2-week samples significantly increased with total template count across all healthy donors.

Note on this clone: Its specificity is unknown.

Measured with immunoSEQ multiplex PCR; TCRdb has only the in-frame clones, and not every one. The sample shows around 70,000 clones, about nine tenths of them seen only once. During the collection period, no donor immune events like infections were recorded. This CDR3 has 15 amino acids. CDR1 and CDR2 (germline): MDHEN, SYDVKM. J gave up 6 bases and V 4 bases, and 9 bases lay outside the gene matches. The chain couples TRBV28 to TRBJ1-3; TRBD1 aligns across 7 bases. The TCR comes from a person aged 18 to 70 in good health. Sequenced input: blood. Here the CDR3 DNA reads TGTGCCAGCAGTTCGATAGGCACAGGGGTAAACACCATATATTTT. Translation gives CASSSIGTGVNTIYF.